This T cell receptor (beta chain) was identified in a study of OX40 agonist ivuxolimab in advanced cancers. Context from the whole study: Ivuxolimab, which targeted the costimulatory receptor OX40 (CD134), was an agonistic, fully human IgG2 monoclonal antibody. Intravenous ivuxolimab was administered to patients every 2 weeks at six dose levels: 0.01, 0.1, 0.3, 1.5, 3 and 10 mg/kg. Of the approximately 50 dose-escalation patients, hepatocellular carcinoma was present in approximately 20, melanoma in around 15, renal cell carcinoma in 9 and head and neck cancer in 9. A male proportion of under 85% and a mean age of approximately 58 years, ranging from 23 to 79, were recorded for the dose-escalation cohort. Patients were allowed to have had prior anti-PD-1, anti-PD-L1 or anti-CTLA-4 therapy, and 30% to 50% of the dose-escalation patients had previously received checkpoint inhibitors. Partial responses occurred in three dose-escalation patients: two with cutaneous melanoma and one with hepatocellular carcinoma. Peripheral TCRbeta sequencing was intended to test whether TCR sequence diversity was altered and clonal T-cell expansion was caused by ivuxolimab. The monotherapy dose-escalation portion (N ≈ 50 patients) of the phase I ivuxolimab trial is reported in the paper. Overall study results and their limits: Low levels of normalized T-cell clonal expansion were also seen in some nonresponding patients. Antigen specificity was not determined for the clonally expanded peripheral T cells. After ivuxolimab, more expanded clones were found on average in CD8+ T cells than in CD4+ T cells. In the 0.1-3.0 mg/kg groups, partial responders had among the lowest normalized peripheral clonal expansion, particularly in CD8+ T cells. At doses from 0.1 to 3.0 mg/kg, clonal expansion was seen in both CD4+ and CD8+ blood T cells between baseline and week 6.

To sequence the TCRbeta CDR3 region, genomic DNA was isolated from the sorted cells. The immunoSEQ Assay was used for sequencing of TCRbeta CDR3 regions. As stored in TCRdb, this immuneACCESS dataset retains in-frame rearrangements with V and J assigned. A fraction of the clones does not appear; measured against another copy, unresolved V genes explain less than half of the discrepancy, and the remainder lacks a known reason. The sample contains tens of thousands of clones, around 92% of them found a single time. The top ten clones comprise 20% to 30% of the sample. A remark on this clone: Which antigen it targets is not known. No base quality information exists; no much larger clone differs at one position.

Its CDR3 holds 15 amino acids, cysteine through phenylalanine. The read is trimmed to its CDR3 DNA, 45 bases read in frame from base 1. CDR1 and CDR2, per the germline V gene, are SGDLS and YYNGEE. V lost 4 bases and J lost 0 bases; the stretch between them is 14 bases long. The trial excluded patients who had a history of autoimmune disease or who were on systemic immunosuppression. Peripheral blood for TCR sequencing was collected from all dose cohorts at baseline, on cycle 4 day 1, and on cycle 7 day 1. The samples were drawn from a first-in-human, open-label, multicenter phase I dose-escalation trial of ivuxolimab. Adults with locally advanced or metastatic melanoma, renal cell carcinoma, hepatocellular carcinoma or head and neck squamous cell carcinoma were enrolled in the trial. Before TCR sequencing, CD4+ and CD8+ T cells were separately sorted from peripheral blood.

This specimen consisted of CD4+ or CD8+ T cells sorted from blood, obtained in a trial of the OX40 agonist ivuxolimab. This receptor was identified in an adult with an advanced solid tumor such as melanoma, head and neck, liver or kidney cancer. Here the chain combines TRBV9 and TRBJ2-7, with a weak D call of TRBD2 (6 bases match). The base sequence is TGTGCCAGCAGCTTGACTCCGGGGGACTCCTACGAGCAGTACTTC. This codes for CASSLTPGDSYEQYF.